The rows below give T cell receptor beta chains drawn from one sample of a study of blood T cell repertoires in COVID-19. Data came from immunoSEQ multiplex PCR; TCRdb stores just in-frame clones and leaves some out. The table shows 15,000 to 20,000 clones, with over 60% occurring only once. The sequenced material came from peripheral blood. Every receptor here comes from a man in his sixties or seventies with COVID-19, enrolled during active disease. Both conserved end residues are part of each CDR3.

len	v_gene	CDR3aa
13	TRBV10-3	CAISEPNPVVAIF
14	TRBV18	CASSPPLDSRGYTF
14	TRBV28	CASTLTSGSYEQYF
15	TRBV5-1	CASTEVAGFQETQYF
12	TRBV28	CAARDSGNTIYF
15	TRBV19	CATTIGGGAQETQYF
13	TRBV12-3/TRBV12-4	CASSGTIHYEQYF
14	TRBV6-6	CASSTRTGGETQYF
15	TRBV3-1/TRBV3-2	CASSQRGPRGDTQYF
15	TRBV10-1	CASSPGHGRRNEQYF
14	TRBV7-2	CASSDTWTGAEQYF
12	TRBV6-2/TRBV6-3	CASSGSGETQYF
14	TRBV7-9	CASSPRTGGYGYTF
15	TRBV4-1	CASSQEEGGNQPQHF
16	TRBV4-2	CASSPRGQGAWQPQHF
13	TRBV5-1	CASRSGTDTEAFF
16	TRBV5-1	CASSLALAGDTDTQYF
13	TRBV18	CASSSLGIREQYF
14	TRBV4-2	CASSQTGSSYEQYF
15	TRBV27	CASSSDRAHNSPLHF
14	TRBV29-1	CSVVPGSMNTEAFF
18	TRBV5-4	CASSLELAGAPGPYEQYF
16	TRBV27	CASSLSGRGWNQPQHF
12	TRBV29-1	CSTYQGIAEAFF
13	TRBV7-9	CASSVGVSGELFF
17	TRBV24-1	CATSDSRTVSSYNEQFF
12	TRBV18	CASSPRELGQFF
15	TRBV6-2/TRBV6-3	CASSYRQGSNTEAFF
14	TRBV7-9	CASSLPGEGTEAFF
12	TRBV10-3	CAIREGNYGYTF
22	TRBV4-3	CASSQVNSPGLGGGGAKNIQYF
13	TRBV6-6	CASSYSAPHTQYF
16	TRBV7-9	CASIHFPEGSGNTIYF
10	TRBV20-1	CSARKHEQYF
14	TRBV5-4	CASSLAAGVEKLFF
16	TRBV18	CASSPSQGKAKNIQYF
13	TRBV27	CASSFTGSYEQYF